The clone carrying this TCR beta chain was picked up a small number of times. The antigen remains undetermined. This record comes from a study of TIL therapy for anti-PD-1-resistant metastatic lung cancer. In the study overall: Tumor harvest preceded PD-1/PD-L1 blockade, followed by nivolumab treatment. Half of patients were current or former smokers. Tumors carried a median about 1.5 non-synonymous mutations per megabase. Overall study findings and caveats: Infused TIL clonotypes partially replaced the baseline blood repertoire, then decayed over months.

This was the immunoSEQ v3 assay. Some clones are missing from TCRdb's copy, which holds only in-frame ones; the method was immunoSEQ multiplex PCR. This sample yields approximately 16,000 clones, of which under 80% are seen a single time; 36% belongs to the top ten. Described time point: pre-treatment sample, taken before nivolumab and TIL therapy. V was clipped by 10 bases and J by 0 bases, with 22 bases between them. The CDR3 contains 16 residues. Germline CDR1 reads ENHRY; CDR2 reads SYGVKD. Sequencing used blood, obtained at baseline. The V and J genes are TRBV10-3 and TRBJ2-7, with TRBD2 as a possible D gene (6 bases). The TCR sequence derives from a person aged 25 to 80 with non-small cell lung cancer. CDR3 sequence: CATRGGGDSRSYEQYF. Here the CDR3 DNA reads TGTGCCACCCGGGGCGGTGGGGACTCGCGCTCCTACGAGCAGTACTTC.